This T cell receptor (beta chain) was captured by sequencing in a study of CXCR3-negative and CXCR3-positive naive CD8 T cells. Broader study findings: In naive cells, CXCR3-negative and CXCR3-positive subsets had similar TRBV-TRBJ usage; memory cells differed. Cryopreservation partially lowered CXCR3 expression, so most assays used fresh PBMCs. Between one naive subset and the other, surface CD5 was comparable, and TCR strength was inferred from TRB CDR3 properties. Much lower diversity was found in memory CD8+ cells, while both naive subsets had comparably high diversity. TRB CDR3 hydrophobicity was greater in CXCR3-positive naive cells than in CXCR3-negative naive cells.

Libraries were UMI-labeled 5' RACE TRB cDNA. TCRdb reprocessed the 5' RACE reads and reports one entry per CDR3 protein, with no DNA. The ten most abundant clones cover almost 0.55% of a sample with tens of thousands of distinct CDR3 sequences. Germline CDR1 LGHNA, CDR2 YNFKEQ. The CDR3 runs to 13 residues. About this clonotype: Its antigen is not known.

The TCR comes from a human donor in good health. Some clones in this sample may be carry-over from other donors' samples. Input material: naive CXCR3+ CD8+ T cells from blood. Sample subset: CD45RO-CCR7+CD27+CD95- naive CD8+ T cells expressing CXCR3 (TNR3+). The V and J genes are TRBV4-2 and TRBJ2-7. CDR3 loop: CASSQASSYEQYF.